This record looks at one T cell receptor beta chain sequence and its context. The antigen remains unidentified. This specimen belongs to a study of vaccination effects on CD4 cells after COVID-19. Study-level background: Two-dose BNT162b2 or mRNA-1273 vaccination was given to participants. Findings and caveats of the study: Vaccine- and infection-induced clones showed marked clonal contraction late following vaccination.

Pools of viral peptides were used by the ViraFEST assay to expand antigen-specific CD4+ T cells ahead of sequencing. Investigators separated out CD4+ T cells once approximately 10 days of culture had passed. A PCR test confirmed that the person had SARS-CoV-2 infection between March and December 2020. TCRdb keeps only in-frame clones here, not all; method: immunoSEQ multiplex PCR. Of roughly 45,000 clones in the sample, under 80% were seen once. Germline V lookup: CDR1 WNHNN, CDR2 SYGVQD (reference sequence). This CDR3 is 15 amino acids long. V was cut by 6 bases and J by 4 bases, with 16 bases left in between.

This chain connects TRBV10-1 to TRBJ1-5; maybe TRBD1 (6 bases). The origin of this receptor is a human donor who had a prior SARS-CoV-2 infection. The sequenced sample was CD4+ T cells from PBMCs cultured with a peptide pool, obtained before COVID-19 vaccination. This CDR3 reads CASRNRARCNQPQHF. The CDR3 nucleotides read TGCGCCAGCAGAAACAGGGCGCGGTGTAATCAGCCCCAGCATTTT.